This T cell receptor beta chain came from a study of blood T cells in healthy people across ages. A J-beta primer mix and a sample-barcoded 5' primer were used in a second PCR of roughly 6 to 12 cycles. TCRdb reprocessed the 5' RACE reads via MiXCR and lists one record per CDR3 protein. The sample contains around 800,000 distinct CDR3 sequences, around 42% of which appear only once. This clonotype originated in a man in his 60s in good health. The sequencing sample was made of blood.

The CDR3 loop is CASSLAGGFYNEQFF. Written as DNA, the CDR3 is TGTGCCAGCAGCTTAGCGGGGGGGTTTTACAATGAGCAGTTCTTC. V is TRBV7-2 and J is TRBJ2-1, with 7 nucleotides matching TRBD2. V was pared by 0 bases and J by 4 bases, with 3 bases of the junction left unmatched. Germline V gives CDR1 SGHTA, CDR2 FQGNSA. This CDR3 has 15 amino acids.